Reported below is one T cell receptor (beta chain). The repertoire was sequenced with immunoSEQ multiplex PCR; TCRdb's copy has only in-frame clones and lacks some. The sample consists of approximately 730,000 clones, approximately 85% of them appearing once. In germline, CDR1 is SGHRS, CDR2 YFSETQ. Trimming took 0 bases from V and 11 from J, leaving 32 bases between them. The CDR3 sequence is 19 residues long. The sample originates from a study of shared T cell receptors in the human thymus. Another study also made use of these data, one on human thymus T cells.

V gene TRBV5-1 combines with J gene TRBJ1-1; perhaps TRBD1 as D (6 bases). The clonotype comes from a girl under three years old with a congenital heart defect. The material sequenced was thymocytes. CDR3 sequence (DNA): TGCGCCAGCAGCTTGGCCCCATCAAGGCGCCCTAGGGACAACACCACGGCTTTCTTT. This encodes CASSLAPSRRPRDNTTAFF. Full variable domain (rest looked up from reference TRBV5-1 and TRBJ1-1): KAGVTQTPRYLIKTRGQQVTLSCSPISGHRSVSWYQQTPGQGLQFLFEYFSETQRNKGNFPGRFSGRQFSNSRSEMNVSTLELGDSALYLCASSLAPSRRPRDNTTAFFGQGTRLTVV.